What follows are 6 T cell receptor beta chains derived from one specimen sequenced in a study of blood T cells in healthy people across ages. The use of a sample-barcoded 5' primer and a J-beta primer mix characterized a second PCR of about 6 to 12 cycles. A single record per CDR3 protein comes from TCRdb applying MiXCR to the 5' RACE reads. Of approximately 1.5 million distinct CDR3 sequences detected, 30% to 40% appear once; the ten largest clones hold 11%. Sequences were obtained from blood. Every receptor here comes from a woman in her 30s in good health.

This clonotype was detected a few times. This sequence joins TRBV7-2 and TRBJ2-5; 9 nucleotides match TRBD2. Germline assignment: CDR1 SGHTA and CDR2 FQGNSA. V lost 2 bases, J lost 5 bases, and 9 bases stayed unmatched. The CDR3 totals 16 residues. The DNA for the CDR3 is TGTGCCAGCAGCTTAATTGGCGGGGGGGCCACGGAGACCCAGTACTTC. Translating it yields CASSLIGGGATETQYF.

In its sample, this clonotype was seen a few times. The J gene is TRBJ2-2, the V gene TRBV7-6; 9 bases match TRBD2. V was pared by 7 bases and J by 5 bases, with 11 bases of the junction left unmatched. This CDR3 has 16 residues. Germline V lookup: CDR1 SGHVS, CDR2 FNYEAQ. The CDR3 DNA is TGTGCCAGCAACCCATTAAGCGGGGGGTTAACCGGGGAGCTGTTTTTT. This translates into CASNPLSGGLTGELFF.

This clonotype was detected a few times. The CDR3 loop reads CSARVVGGSYNEQFF. The CDR3 coding sequence is TGCAGTGCTAGAGTCGTGGGAGGTTCCTACAATGAGCAGTTCTTC. The chain recombines TRBV20-1 with TRBJ2-1; D may be TRBD2 (6 bases). Trimming took 1 base from V and 1 from J, leaving 11 bases between them. The CDR3 contains 15 residues. The germline CDR1 and CDR2 sequences are DFQATT and SNEGSKA (reference sequence).

Written as DNA, the CDR3 is TGCGCCAGCAGCATCGACGGTTATAGCAATCAGCCCCAGCATTTT. Its translation: CASSIDGYSNQPQHF. The J gene is TRBJ1-5, the V gene TRBV5-1, with D unresolved. Germline CDR1 and CDR2: SGHRS and YFSETQ. V dropped 4 bases and J dropped 0 bases, with 11 bases sitting between them. The CDR3 has 15 amino acids.

This clonotype showed up just a few times. The CDR3, as DNA: TGCGCCAGCATTCAGGGGGGAGATACGCAGTATTTT. Translated, it gives CASIQGGDTQYF. The V gene is TRBV10-1, the J gene TRBJ2-3, with D perhaps TRBD1 (7 bases). The ends were cut back, 7 bases at V and 5 bases at J, with 10 bases in the middle. Per germline, CDR1 WNHNN and CDR2 SYGVQD (reference sequence). The CDR3 is 12 residues long.

This clonotype appeared a few times. The chain carries TRBV30 and TRBJ2-7, with 9 bases aligning to TRBD2. The end of the DNA fits TRBJ2-5 better, so the J call may be wrong. The germline gives CDR1 GTSNPN, CDR2 SVGIG (reference sequence). This CDR3 is 18 amino acids long. CDR3 residues: CAWSVPPSGILRGETQYF. In DNA form, the CDR3 reads TGTGCCTGGAGTGTACCCCCTAGCGGGATCCTCCGGGGAGAGACCCAGTACTTC.